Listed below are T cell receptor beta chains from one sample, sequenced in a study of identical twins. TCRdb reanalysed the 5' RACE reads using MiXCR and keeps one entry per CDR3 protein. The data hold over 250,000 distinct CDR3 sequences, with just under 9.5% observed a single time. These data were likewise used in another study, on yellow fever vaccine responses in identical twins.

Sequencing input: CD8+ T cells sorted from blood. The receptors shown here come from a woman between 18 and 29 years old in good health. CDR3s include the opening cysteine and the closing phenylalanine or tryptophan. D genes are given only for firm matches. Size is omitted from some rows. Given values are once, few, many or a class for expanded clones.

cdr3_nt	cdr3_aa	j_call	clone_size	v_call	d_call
TGTGCCAGCCTCCCTACTAGCGGGAGGGGGAATGAGCAGTTCTTC	CASLPTSGRGNEQFF	TRBJ2-1	many	TRBV2	TRBD2
TGTGCCAGCAGCCCCCAGGGGGGCTACGAGCAGTACTTC	CASSPQGGYEQYF	TRBJ2-7	many	TRBV13	NA
TGTGCCAGCAGCCCTGGAGTAGGAGGGGGTGAGCAGTACTTC	CASSPGVGGGEQYF	TRBJ2-7	many	TRBV28	NA
TGTGCCAGCAGGGACCGGGACACTTTGAACACTGAAGCTTTCTTT	CASRDRDTLNTEAFF	TRBJ1-1	few	TRBV7-9	NA
TGTGCCATCAGCATAGATTGGGACAGGGGGGAGTTGTCGCAGTACTTC	CAISIDWDRGELSQYF	TRBJ2-7	many	TRBV10-3	TRBD1
TGTGCCAGCAGTCCGGGTCTAGACAATGAGCAGTTCTTC	CASSPGLDNEQFF	TRBJ2-1	many	TRBV28	NA
TGTGCCAGCAGTGACTCAGGGAGCTCCTACGAGCAGTACTTC	CASSDSGSSYEQYF	TRBJ2-7	few	TRBV2	NA
TGTGCCAGCAGCCCCGACAGGGTTAATCAGCCCCAGCATTTT	CASSPDRVNQPQHF	TRBJ1-5	few	TRBV7-9	TRBD1
TGCGCCAGCAGCCAATGGGTGGGAGGCCAAGAGACCCAGTACTTC	CASSQWVGGQETQYF	TRBJ2-5	NA	TRBV4-1	NA
TGTGCCGTCCGCGCGGGAGTCTACGAGCAGTACTTC	CAVRAGVYEQYF	TRBJ2-7	many	TRBV10-3	TRBD2
TGCGCCAGCAGCCAAGACCGGACGGACTACGATAGCAATCAGCCCCAGCATTTT	CASSQDRTDYDSNQPQHF	TRBJ1-5	NA	TRBV4-3	NA
TGTGCCAGCAGCCAACCCTGGCGTCGCGACGAGCAGTACTTC	CASSQPWRRDEQYF	TRBJ2-7	few	TRBV7-9	NA
TGTGCCAGCAGCTTGGCTGAACTAGCCAAAAACATTCAGTACTTC	CASSLAELAKNIQYF	TRBJ2-4	many	TRBV5-8	NA
TGTGCCAGCAGCCAAGTACTAGCGGTTAACAATGAGCAGTTCTTC	CASSQVLAVNNEQFF	TRBJ2-1	few	TRBV3-1	TRBD2
TGTGCCAGCAGTCACGACAGGAGCCGGTACCAAGAGACCCAGTACTTC	CASSHDRSRYQETQYF	TRBJ2-5	many	TRBV11-2	NA
TGCGCCAGCAGCCAAGCAACTGATACGCAGTATTTT	CASSQATDTQYF	TRBJ2-3	many	TRBV4-1	NA
TGTGCCAGCAGTTACTCGACTAGCGGGGGGCCAGATACGCAGTATTTT	CASSYSTSGGPDTQYF	TRBJ2-3	NA	TRBV6-5	TRBD2
TGTGCCAGCACCTACAGGGGGGGAGGAGAGACCCAGTACTTC	CASTYRGGGETQYF	TRBJ2-5	NA	TRBV6-1	NA
TGTGCCAGCAGTTTAGGTCCAGGGGATCCCTACGAGCAGTACTTC	CASSLGPGDPYEQYF	TRBJ2-7	NA	TRBV27	NA
TGCGCCAGCAGGGGACAGGGGTACAATGAGCAGTTCTTC	CASRGQGYNEQFF	TRBJ2-1	many	TRBV5-1	TRBD1
TGTGCCAGCAGCTTAGTGGCAGGGACAATCTACGAGCAGTACTTC	CASSLVAGTIYEQYF	TRBJ2-7	NA	TRBV7-9	NA
TGTGCCACCCTCAAGGGTTGGGGGCACAATGAGCAGTTCTTC	CATLKGWGHNEQFF	TRBJ2-1	NA	TRBV2	NA
TGTGCCAGCAGCCTGGGACGGAAGCTCGAGCAGTACTTC	CASSLGRKLEQYF	TRBJ2-7	NA	TRBV3-1	NA
TGCGCCAGCAGCCAAGTAACTAGCGGGGGCAGCACAGATACGCAGTATTTT	CASSQVTSGGSTDTQYF	TRBJ2-3	few	TRBV4-1	TRBD2
TGCGCCAGCAGCCAAGATGTAGCGGGAGGCAGCGACGAGCAGTACTTC	CASSQDVAGGSDEQYF	TRBJ2-7	many	TRBV4-3	TRBD2
TGCGCCAGCAGAATAGACAGGGTGACCTACAATGAGCAGTTCTTC	CASRIDRVTYNEQFF	TRBJ2-1	many	TRBV5-1	TRBD1
TGTGCCAGCAATAGAGGGAACTGGCCAAACACCGGGGAGCTGTTTTTT	CASNRGNWPNTGELFF	TRBJ2-2	few	TRBV5-5	NA
TGTGCCAGCAGCCCAAATCAGGGCTCCTACGAGCAGTACTTC	CASSPNQGSYEQYF	TRBJ2-7	NA	TRBV7-3	NA
TGTGCCAGCAGTGCCCGGGATTGGAACACCGGGGAGCTGTTTTTT	CASSARDWNTGELFF	TRBJ2-2	many	TRBV6-2/TRBV6-3	NA
TGCGCCAGCAGCCCCTCATCCTTGGGCGGCAATGAGCAGTTCTTC	CASSPSSLGGNEQFF	TRBJ2-1	many	TRBV4-3	NA
TGTGCCAGCAGGGGGGAGGCCGGGGAGCTGTTTTTT	CASRGEAGELFF	TRBJ2-2	many	TRBV7-2	NA
TGTGCCAGCAGCCCAGAGAGGACTAGTCCTATCTATGAGCAGTTCTTC	CASSPERTSPIYEQFF	TRBJ2-1	many	TRBV7-9	TRBD2
TGTGCCAGCAGTGAAGCCCCGGGGTTTACTAGCGGGGGTAGGAAGCAGTTCTTC	CASSEAPGFTSGGRKQFF	TRBJ2-1	NA	TRBV2	TRBD2
TGTGCCACCAGGGCAGGGGACGAGCAGTACTTC	CATRAGDEQYF	TRBJ2-7	few	TRBV24-1	NA
TGTGCCAGCAGCTTTTATTCATCCGGGGCCAACGTCCTGACTTTC	CASSFYSSGANVLTF	TRBJ2-6	NA	TRBV7-2	NA
TGCAGCACCTCGGACAGCGAAACCTCCTACGAGCAGTACTTC	CSTSDSETSYEQYF	TRBJ2-7	many	TRBV20-1	NA
TGTGCCAGTACTCTTCAGGGGCTTGGAGATACGCAGTATTTT	CASTLQGLGDTQYF	TRBJ2-3	few	TRBV27	NA
TGTGCCAGCTTCCACCCGGGACTAGCGGGAGCCTACGAGCAGTACTTC	CASFHPGLAGAYEQYF	TRBJ2-7	NA	TRBV21-1	NA
TGTGCCAGCAGCTTAGGGCCGAAACTAGGTCAGCCCCAGCATTTT	CASSLGPKLGQPQHF	TRBJ1-5	many	TRBV7-9	NA
TGCAGCGTAGAAGACATTGAGCAGTTCTTC	CSVEDIEQFF	TRBJ2-1	many	TRBV29-1	NA
TGTGCCAGCAGCTTAGGGGGGACGGGGGGGTACACAGATACGCAGTATTTT	CASSLGGTGGYTDTQYF	TRBJ2-3	many	TRBV7-2	TRBD2
TGCAGCGTTGCTAGGTTAGCGGGCACAGATACGCAGTATTTT	CSVARLAGTDTQYF	TRBJ2-3	many	TRBV29-1	NA
TGCGCCAGCAGTGAAGTCAGGGGCCAAGAGACCCAGTACTTC	CASSEVRGQETQYF	TRBJ2-5	many	TRBV10-2	NA
TGTGCCACCAGTGATCCGCAGGGCCAAGAGACCCAGTACTTC	CATSDPQGQETQYF	TRBJ2-5	few	TRBV24-1	NA
TGTGCCAGCAGTGAAGGAGTGGGACACACAGATACGCAGTATTTT	CASSEGVGHTDTQYF	TRBJ2-3	NA	TRBV6-1	NA
TGTGCCAGCAGCTTGGCTGCTTCCTCGTCGAATGAGCAGTTCTTC	CASSLAASSSNEQFF	TRBJ2-1	many	TRBV5-6	NA
TGCAGTGCTTTCCGGCGGGGGGGCTACGAGCAGTACTTC	CSAFRRGGYEQYF	TRBJ2-7	many	TRBV20-1	TRBD2
TGCGCCAGCAGCCAAGATTTTGCCCCGCCAGAGAACACTGAAGCTTTCTTT	CASSQDFAPPENTEAFF	TRBJ1-1	NA	TRBV4-1	NA
TGTGCCAGCAGCGTAATGGAAGTGCTCTCTGGAAACACCATATATTTT	CASSVMEVLSGNTIYF	TRBJ1-3	NA	TRBV9	NA
TGTGCCAGCAGCTTCCTAGCCGTCAGCACAGATACGCAGTATTTT	CASSFLAVSTDTQYF	TRBJ2-3	many	TRBV7-2	NA
TGTGCCAGCAGCCAAGATCCAAGATTGAGCTCCTACAATGAGCAGTTCTTC	CASSQDPRLSSYNEQFF	TRBJ2-1	NA	TRBV3-1	NA
TGCGCCAGCAGCCACTTTTACAGGGGGCCCCCTAACTATGGCTACACCTTC	CASSHFYRGPPNYGYTF	TRBJ1-2	once	TRBV4-3	TRBD1
TGTGCCAGCCATGACCTAGGACAAGCAGAAGAGACCCAGTACTTC	CASHDLGQAEETQYF	TRBJ2-5	many	TRBV5-5	NA
TGCAGTGCTCGCGACAGAGATTACGAGCAGTACTTC	CSARDRDYEQYF	TRBJ2-7	few	TRBV20-1	NA
TGTGCCTGGAGTGTCGGACTAGCGGGCGACGAGCAGTACTTC	CAWSVGLAGDEQYF	TRBJ2-7	few	TRBV30	TRBD2
TGTGCCAGCAGTGATTCTAGCGGGGGGCGATTCGATGAGCAGTTCTTC	CASSDSSGGRFDEQFF	TRBJ2-1	NA	TRBV9	TRBD2
TGCAGTGCTAGTTCGCGGGAGCTTTCCTACAATGAGCAGTTCTTC	CSASSRELSYNEQFF	TRBJ2-1	few	TRBV20-1	TRBD2
TGTGCCAGCAAGCTCCGGGACAGGGAATACGAGCAGTACTTC	CASKLRDREYEQYF	TRBJ2-7	many	TRBV12-3/TRBV12-4	TRBD1
TGTGCCAGCAGTTCCCGGACAGGTGGAGCGGCTAATGAAAAACTGTTTTTT	CASSSRTGGAANEKLFF	TRBJ1-4	few	TRBV6-2/TRBV6-3	TRBD1
NA	CASSKALRAWGSGANVLTF	TRBJ2-6	few	TRBV21-1	NA